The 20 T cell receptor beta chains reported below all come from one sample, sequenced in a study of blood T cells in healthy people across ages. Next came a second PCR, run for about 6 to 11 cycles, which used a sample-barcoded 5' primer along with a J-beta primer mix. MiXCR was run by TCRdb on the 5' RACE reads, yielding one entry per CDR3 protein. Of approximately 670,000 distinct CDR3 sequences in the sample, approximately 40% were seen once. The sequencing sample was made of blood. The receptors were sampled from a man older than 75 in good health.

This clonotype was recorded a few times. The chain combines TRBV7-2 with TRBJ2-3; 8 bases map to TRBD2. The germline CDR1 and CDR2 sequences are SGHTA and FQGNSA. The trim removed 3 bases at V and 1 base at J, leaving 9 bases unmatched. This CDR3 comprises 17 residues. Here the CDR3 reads CASSFSGGASGTDTQYF. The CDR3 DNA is TGTGCCAGCAGCTTTTCCGGGGGGGCCTCGGGCACAGATACGCAGTATTTT.

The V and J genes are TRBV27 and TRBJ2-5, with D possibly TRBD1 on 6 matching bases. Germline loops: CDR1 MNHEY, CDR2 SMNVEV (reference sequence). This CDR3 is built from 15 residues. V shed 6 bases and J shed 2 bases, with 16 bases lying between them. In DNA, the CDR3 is TGTGCCAGCAGGGACCACAGGGTGGGGCAAGAGACCCAGTACTTC. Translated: CASRDHRVGQETQYF.

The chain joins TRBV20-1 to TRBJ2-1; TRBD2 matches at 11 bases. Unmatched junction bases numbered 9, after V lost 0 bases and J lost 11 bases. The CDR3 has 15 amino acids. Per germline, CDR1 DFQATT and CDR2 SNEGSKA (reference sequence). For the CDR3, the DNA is TGCAGTGCTAGAGATCAGGCTAGCGGGGGGCAAAAGCAGTTCTTC. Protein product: CSARDQASGGQKQFF.

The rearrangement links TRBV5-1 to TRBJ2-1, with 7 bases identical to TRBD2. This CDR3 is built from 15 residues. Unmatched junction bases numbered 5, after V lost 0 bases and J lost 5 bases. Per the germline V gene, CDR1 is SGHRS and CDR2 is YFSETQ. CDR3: CASSLAGTTNNEQFF. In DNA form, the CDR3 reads TGCGCCAGCAGCTTGGCAGGGACTACAAACAATGAGCAGTTCTTC. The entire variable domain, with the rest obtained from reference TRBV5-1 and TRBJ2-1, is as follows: KAGVTQTPRYLIKTRGQQVTLSCSPISGHRSVSWYQQTPGQGLQFLFEYFSETQRNKGNFPGRFSGRQFSNSRSEMNVSTLELGDSALYLCASSLAGTTNNEQFFGPGTRLTVL.

CDR3 sequence reads: CASSSTGLETQYF. The CDR3 DNA reads TGTGCCAGCAGCTCCACAGGGTTAGAGACCCAGTACTTC. The V gene is TRBV9, the J gene TRBJ2-7, with D possibly being TRBD1 (6 bases). TRBJ2-5 matches the DNA end more closely, so the J call is doubtful. This CDR3 comprises 13 residues. Per the germline V gene, CDR1 is SGDLS and CDR2 is YYNGEE.

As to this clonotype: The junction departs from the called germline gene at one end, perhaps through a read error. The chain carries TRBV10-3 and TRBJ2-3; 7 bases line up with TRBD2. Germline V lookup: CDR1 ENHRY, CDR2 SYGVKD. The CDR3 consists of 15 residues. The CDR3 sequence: CVISERGEAADTQYF. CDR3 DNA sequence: TGTGTCATCAGTGAGCGGGGCGAAGCGGCAGATACGCAGTATTTT.

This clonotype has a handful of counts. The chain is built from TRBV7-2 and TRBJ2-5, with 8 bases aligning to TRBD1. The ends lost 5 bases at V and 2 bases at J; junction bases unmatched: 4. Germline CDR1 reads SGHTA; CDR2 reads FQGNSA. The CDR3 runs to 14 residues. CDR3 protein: CASSKTGVQETQYF. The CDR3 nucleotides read TGTGCCAGCAGCAAGACAGGGGTACAAGAGACCCAGTACTTC. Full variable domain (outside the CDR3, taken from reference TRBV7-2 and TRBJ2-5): GAGVSQSPSNKVTEKGKDVELRCDPISGHTALYWYRQSLGQGLEFLIYFQGNSAPDKSGLPSDRFSAERTGGSVSTLTIQRTQQEDSAVYLCASSKTGVQETQYFGPGTRLLVL.

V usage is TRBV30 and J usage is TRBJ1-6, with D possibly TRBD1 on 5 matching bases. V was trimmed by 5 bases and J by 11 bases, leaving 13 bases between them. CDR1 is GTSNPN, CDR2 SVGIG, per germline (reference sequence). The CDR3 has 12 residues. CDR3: CAWDRPGAPLHF. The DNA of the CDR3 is TGTGCCTGGGACAGACCCGGAGCACCCCTCCACTTT.

CDR3: CASSQGVGGGLDEQFF. Here the CDR3 DNA reads TGCGCCAGCAGCCAAGGAGTTGGCGGGGGGCTCGATGAGCAGTTCTTC. The V and J genes are TRBV4-3 and TRBJ2-1; 8 bases agree with TRBD2. CDR3 size: 16 residues. The germline V gene encodes CDR1 LGHNA and CDR2 YSLEER. The V gene end was trimmed by 1 base and the J gene end by 8 bases; junction bases not matched to a gene: 10.

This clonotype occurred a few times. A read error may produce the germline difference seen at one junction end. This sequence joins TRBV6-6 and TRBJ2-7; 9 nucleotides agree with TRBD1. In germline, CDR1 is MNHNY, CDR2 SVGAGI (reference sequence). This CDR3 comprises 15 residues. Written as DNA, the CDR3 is TGCGCCAGCAGTTACTCATGGGACAGGGATTACGAGCAGTACTTC. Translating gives CASSYSWDRDYEQYF.

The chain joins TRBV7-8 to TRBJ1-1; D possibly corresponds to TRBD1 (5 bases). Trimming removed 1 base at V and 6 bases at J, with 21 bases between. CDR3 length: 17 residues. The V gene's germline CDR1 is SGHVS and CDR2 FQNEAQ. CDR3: CASSLVAGARVRSEAFF. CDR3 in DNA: TGTGCCAGCAGCTTAGTGGCTGGTGCCAGGGTAAGGTCTGAAGCTTTCTTT.

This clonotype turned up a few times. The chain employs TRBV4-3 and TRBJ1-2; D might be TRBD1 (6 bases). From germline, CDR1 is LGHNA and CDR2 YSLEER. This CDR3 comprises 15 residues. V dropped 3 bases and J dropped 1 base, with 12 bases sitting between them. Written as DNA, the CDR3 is TGCGCCAGCAGCCAGGACAGCCAGATTAACTATGGCTACACCTTC. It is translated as CASSQDSQINYGYTF.

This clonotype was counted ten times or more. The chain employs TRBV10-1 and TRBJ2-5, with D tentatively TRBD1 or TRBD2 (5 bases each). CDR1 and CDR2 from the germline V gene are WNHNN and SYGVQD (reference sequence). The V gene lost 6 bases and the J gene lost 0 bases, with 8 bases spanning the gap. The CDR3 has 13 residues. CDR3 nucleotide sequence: TGCGCCAGCAGCCGGGACCACCAAGAGACCCAGTACTTC. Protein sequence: CASSRDHQETQYF.

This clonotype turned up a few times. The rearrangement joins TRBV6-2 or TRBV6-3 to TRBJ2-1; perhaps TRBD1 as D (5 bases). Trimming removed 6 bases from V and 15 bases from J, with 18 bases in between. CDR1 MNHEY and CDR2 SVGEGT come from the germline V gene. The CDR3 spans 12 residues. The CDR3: CASSDSGNAPFF. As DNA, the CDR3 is TGTGCCAGCAGCGACTCAGGGAACGCGCCGTTCTTC.

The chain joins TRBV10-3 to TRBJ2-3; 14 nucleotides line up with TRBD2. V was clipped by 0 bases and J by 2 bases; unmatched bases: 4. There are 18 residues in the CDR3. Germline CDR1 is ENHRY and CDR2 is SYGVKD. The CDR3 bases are TGTGCCATCAGTGAGTCCGGGACTAGCGGGGGACCCACAGATACGCAGTATTTT. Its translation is CAISESGTSGGPTDTQYF.

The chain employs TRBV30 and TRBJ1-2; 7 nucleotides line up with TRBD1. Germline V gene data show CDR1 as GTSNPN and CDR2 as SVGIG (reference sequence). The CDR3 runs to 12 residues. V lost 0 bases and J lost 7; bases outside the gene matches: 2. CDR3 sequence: CAWSVNRGGYTF. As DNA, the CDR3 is TGTGCCTGGAGTGTAAACAGGGGTGGCTACACCTTC.

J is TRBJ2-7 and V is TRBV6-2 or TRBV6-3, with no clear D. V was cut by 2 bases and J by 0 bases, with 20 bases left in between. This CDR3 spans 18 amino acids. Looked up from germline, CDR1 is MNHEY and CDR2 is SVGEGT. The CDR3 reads CASSYIGWRPQSSYEQYF. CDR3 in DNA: TGTGCCAGCAGTTACATCGGATGGCGGCCACAGAGCTCCTACGAGCAGTACTTC.

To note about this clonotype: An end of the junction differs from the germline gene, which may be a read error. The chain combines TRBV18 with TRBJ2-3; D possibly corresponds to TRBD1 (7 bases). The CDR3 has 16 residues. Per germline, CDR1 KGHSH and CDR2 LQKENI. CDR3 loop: CAGSLRQGGNTDTQYF. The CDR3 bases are TGTGCCGGCTCACTCAGACAGGGAGGCAACACAGATACGCAGTATTTT.

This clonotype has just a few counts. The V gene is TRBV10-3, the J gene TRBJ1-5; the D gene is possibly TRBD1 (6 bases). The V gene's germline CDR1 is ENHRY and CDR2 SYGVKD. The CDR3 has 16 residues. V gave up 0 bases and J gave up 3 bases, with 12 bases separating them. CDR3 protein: CAISESKRGANQPQHF. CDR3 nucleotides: TGTGCCATCAGTGAGTCAAAGAGGGGGGCCAATCAGCCCCAGCATTTT.

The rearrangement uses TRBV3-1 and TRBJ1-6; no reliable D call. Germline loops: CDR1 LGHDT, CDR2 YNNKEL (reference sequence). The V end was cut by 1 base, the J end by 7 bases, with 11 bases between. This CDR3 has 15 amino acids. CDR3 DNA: TGTGCCAGCAGCCAAGTACACGGAAACAATTCACCCCTCCACTTT. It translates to CASSQVHGNNSPLHF.